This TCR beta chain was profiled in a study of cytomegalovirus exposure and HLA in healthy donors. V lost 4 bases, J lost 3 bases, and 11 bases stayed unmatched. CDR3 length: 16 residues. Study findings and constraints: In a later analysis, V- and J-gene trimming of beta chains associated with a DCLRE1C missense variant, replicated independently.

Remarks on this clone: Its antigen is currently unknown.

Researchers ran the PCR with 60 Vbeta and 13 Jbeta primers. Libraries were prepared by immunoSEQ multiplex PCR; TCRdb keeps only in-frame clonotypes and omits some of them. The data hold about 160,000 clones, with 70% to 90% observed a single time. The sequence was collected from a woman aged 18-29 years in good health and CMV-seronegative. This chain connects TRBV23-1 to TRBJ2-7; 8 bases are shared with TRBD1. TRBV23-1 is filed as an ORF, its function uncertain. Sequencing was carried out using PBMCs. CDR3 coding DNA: TGCGCCAGCAGTCCTGGTACAGGGGGAAGTAGCTACGAGCAGTACTTC. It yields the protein CASSPGTGGSSYEQYF.